Sequencing of this T cell receptor (beta chain) was carried out in a study of cytomegalovirus exposure and HLA in healthy donors. The PCR contained 60 Vbeta and 13 Jbeta primers. Some clones are missing from TCRdb's copy, which holds only in-frame ones; the method was immunoSEQ multiplex PCR. Among more than 95,000 clones listed, about four fifths were seen once. This clone was recorded only once. The CDR3 is 14 residues long. Germline V gene sequence: CDR1 MNHEY, CDR2 SMNVEV (reference sequence). V was clipped by 7 bases and J by 0 bases; unmatched bases: 6. This TCR was recovered from a female donor in good health and CMV-seropositive. V is TRBV27 and J is TRBJ2-7, with 7 nucleotides matching TRBD1. Sequenced material: PBMCs. The CDR3 nucleotides read TGTGCCAGCACCCGACAGGGAAGCTCCTACGAGCAGTACTTC. Protein: CASTRQGSSYEQYF.